The 21 T cell receptor beta chains presented below share a single source sample, sequenced in a study of beta chain features in type 1 diabetes. Isolated RNA was reverse transcribed in full, so expressed TCRB transcripts were sequenced. This table comes from immunoSEQ multiplex PCR, and its TCRdb copy is limited to in-frame clones, with some not included. The sample yields approximately 400,000 clones, roughly 15% seen once. Sequencing used naive CD4+ T cells from blood. All receptors come from a woman under 30 in good health.

The J gene is TRBJ2-5, the V gene TRBV7-7, with 10 bases fitting TRBD2. Germline V gene data show CDR1 as SSHAT and CDR2 as FNYEAQ (reference sequence). Trimming removed 5 bases from V and 4 bases from J; junction bases left unmatched: 4. This CDR3 region has 14 residues. CDR3 coding DNA: TGTGCCAGCAGCCCGAGCGGGAGGGCAGAGACCCAGTACTTC. Residues: CASSPSGRAETQYF.

This clone was observed a few times. The sample holds other DNA sequences that translate to the same CDR3. The chain combines TRBV7-9 with TRBJ1-2; D is uncertain. The CDR3 runs 13 residues. Germline CDR1 is SEHNR and CDR2 is FQNEAQ (reference sequence). With 1 base removed from V and 4 bases from J, the gap between germline ends came to 7 bases. The CDR3 sequence is CASSLDGGYGYTF. The CDR3 region has the DNA TGTGCCAGCAGCTTAGACGGCGGCTATGGCTACACCTTC.

In this sample, this clone turned up a few times. V is TRBV29-1 and J is TRBJ1-1; D call uncertain. This CDR3 has 14 residues. V lost 3 bases, J lost 1 base, and 12 bases lay in between. Germline assignment: CDR1 SQVTM and CDR2 ANQGSEA. CDR3: CSVEKVQENTEAFF. CDR3 in DNA: TGCAGCGTTGAGAAAGTTCAGGAGAACACTGAAGCTTTCTTT. The entire variable domain, with the rest obtained from reference TRBV29-1 and TRBJ1-1, is as follows: SAVISQKPSRDICQRGTSLTIQCQVDSQVTMMFWYRQQPGQSLTLIATANQGSEATYESGFVIDKFPISRPNLTFSTLTVSNMSPEDSSIYLCSVEKVQENTEAFFGQGTRLTVV.

In DNA form, the CDR3 reads TGTGCCAGCAGCCAAAGGACTAGCGGGAGGAATGAGCAGTTCTTC. This gives the protein CASSQRTSGRNEQFF. V and J are TRBV14 and TRBJ2-1; 14 bases agree with TRBD2. Germline V gives CDR1 SGHDN, CDR2 FVKESK. There are 15 residues in the CDR3. V was clipped by 2 bases and J by 7 bases; unmatched bases: 1. Complete variable domain (other parts from reference TRBV14 and TRBJ2-1): EAGVTQFPSHSVIEKGQTVTLRCDPISGHDNLYWYRRVMGKEIKFLLHFVKESKQDESGMPNNRFLAERTGGTYSTLKVQPAELEDSGVYFCASSQRTSGRNEQFFGPGTRLTVL.

The chain carries TRBV28 and TRBJ2-7, with 10 positions matching TRBD2. This CDR3 region has 16 residues. V shed 6 bases, J shed 6 bases, and the junction held 14 bases outside the gene matches. Per germline, CDR1 MDHEN and CDR2 SYDVKM. CDR3 sequence: CASRPDLAGEGFEQYF. As DNA, the CDR3 is TGTGCCAGCAGACCTGATCTAGCGGGAGAAGGCTTCGAGCAGTACTTC.

The rearrangement uses TRBV30 and TRBJ1-2; unclear D gene. This CDR3 contains 14 residues. Germline V gives CDR1 GTSNPN, CDR2 SVGIG (reference sequence). Trimming took 3 bases from V and 8 from J, leaving 19 bases between them. CDR3 nucleotides: TGTGCCTGGAGCCCAAGAGGGAGGGTAGAGGGCTACACCTTC. Protein sequence: CAWSPRGRVEGYTF. Together with reference TRBV30 and TRBJ1-2, the CDR3 gives the full variable domain: SQTIHQWPATLVQPVGSPLSLECTVEGTSNPNLYWYRQAAGRGLQLLFYSVGIGQISSEVPQNLSASRPQDRQFILSSKKLLLSDSGFYLCAWSPRGRVEGYTFGSGTRLTVV.

The rearrangement uses TRBV4-2 and TRBJ2-7; weak D call: TRBD2 (6 bases). This CDR3 has 18 residues. Germline V lookup: CDR1 LGHNA, CDR2 YNFKEQ. Trimming stripped 1 base from V and 0 bases from J, with 19 bases between. The CDR3 loop is CASSQGTTHGRSSYEQYF. DNA for the CDR3: TGTGCCAGCAGCCAAGGGACTACTCACGGAAGGAGCTCCTACGAGCAGTACTTC.

This clone was observed a few times. The rearrangement uses TRBV5-4 and TRBJ2-5, with 10 nucleotides matching TRBD2. This CDR3 is built from 17 residues. V dropped 4 bases and J dropped 5; count of bases not matched to a gene: 14. Germline CDR1 SGHNT, CDR2 YYREEE (reference sequence). CDR3 in amino acids: CASSRRSSGSLRETQYF. The CDR3 DNA reads as TGTGCCAGCAGCCGCCGGTCTAGCGGGAGTCTGAGGGAGACCCAGTACTTC.

Note on this clone: Other DNA sequences in this specimen translate into the identical CDR3. The V gene is TRBV25-1, the J gene TRBJ2-7, with a weak D call TRBD2 (6 bases). With 6 bases removed from V and 2 bases from J, the gap between germline ends came to 8 bases. The CDR3 extends over 12 amino acids. From germline, CDR1 is MGHDK and CDR2 SYGVNS. This chain's CDR3 is CASRGGTYEQYF. CDR3 sequence (DNA): TGTGCCAGCAGGGGCGGGACCTACGAGCAGTACTTC.

The chain links TRBV28 to TRBJ1-1; perhaps TRBD1 as D (6 bases). Trimming pared 11 bases from V and 3 bases from J, leaving 16 bases between. Germline V CDR1 and CDR2: MDHEN, SYDVKM. The CDR3 runs 13 residues. CDR3 in amino acids: CAAGGARYTEAFF. Written as DNA, the CDR3 is TGTGCCGCCGGGGGGGCGAGGTACACTGAAGCTTTCTTT.

This clone has just a few counts. This rearrangement joins TRBV19 to TRBJ1-1, with TRBD1 matching over 7 bases. The CDR3 loop spans 15 amino acids. Germline V CDR1 and CDR2: LNHDA, SQIVND (reference sequence). The ends lost 7 bases at V and 0 bases at J; junction bases unmatched: 8. CDR3 amino acids: CASKGTEHLNTEAFF. CDR3 nucleotide sequence: TGTGCCAGTAAGGGGACAGAACACCTGAACACTGAAGCTTTCTTT.

The chain joins TRBV4-3 to TRBJ2-5; 7 bases fit TRBD2. The CDR3 sequence is 15 residues long. V was clipped by 2 bases and J by 4 bases; unmatched bases: 7. Germline V gene lookup returns CDR1 LGHNA and CDR2 YSLEER. The CDR3 DNA reads as TGCGCCAGCAGCCAAAGGTCTGGCGGGAGAGAGACCCAGTACTTC. Its protein is CASSQRSGGRETQYF.

This clone was recorded a few times. The gene calls are TRBV14 and TRBJ2-1, with D possibly matching TRBD2 (5 bases). CDR1 is SGHDN, CDR2 FVKESK, per germline. The CDR3 sequence is 15 residues long. V was cut by 1 base and J by 1 base, with 8 bases left in between. CDR3 nucleotides: TGTGCCAGCAGCCAAGTACGGGATTCCTACAATGAGCAGTTCTTC. Translating it yields CASSQVRDSYNEQFF.

A remark on this clone: Distinct nucleotide sequences in the sample also encode this CDR3. The gene calls are TRBV20-1 and TRBJ1-1; no reliable D call. Per the germline V gene, CDR1 is DFQATT and CDR2 is SNEGSKA (reference sequence). The V end lost 3 bases, the J end lost 4 bases, and 6 bases lay between the germline ends. CDR3 length: 11 residues. CDR3 loop: CSASPVTEAFF. The CDR3 nucleotides read TGCAGTGCTAGCCCTGTCACTGAAGCTTTCTTT.

V and J are TRBV11-3 and TRBJ2-3, with D perhaps matching TRBD2 (5 bases). Germline values: CDR1 SGHNT, CDR2 YENEEA. Trimming removed 5 bases at V and 4 bases at J, with 10 bases between. CDR3 length: 13 residues. The CDR3 loop reads CASSQGSADTQYF. CDR3 DNA sequence: TGTGCCAGCAGCCAAGGGAGCGCAGATACGCAGTATTTT.

The rearrangement joins TRBV7-9 to TRBJ2-7; a possible D gene is TRBD1 (6 bases). Trimming took 4 bases from V and 1 from J, leaving 20 bases between them. Germline CDR1 SEHNR, CDR2 FQNEAQ (reference sequence). The CDR3 sequence is 17 residues long. The CDR3 nucleotides read TGTGCCAGCAGCTCGGTAAGGGGAGACAGGAGATCCTACGAGCAGTACTTC. Encoded protein: CASSSVRGDRRSYEQYF.

This chain joins TRBV6-5 and TRBJ2-1, with TRBD2 matching 8 bases. The CDR3 has 16 amino acids. Germline CDR1 and CDR2: MNHEY and SVGAGI. Trimming took 4 bases from V and 1 from J; bases not matched to a gene: 6. The CDR3 is CASSSASGRSYNEQFF. The CDR3 DNA is TGTGCCAGCAGTTCCGCCAGCGGGAGATCCTACAATGAGCAGTTCTTC.

The chain employs TRBV9 and TRBJ1-2; a possible D gene is TRBD1 (6 bases). CDR1 and CDR2 from the germline V gene are SGDLS and YYNGEE. V shed 3 bases and J shed 4 bases, with 10 bases lying between them. CDR3 size: 13 residues. This chain's CDR3 is CASSAGEPYGYTF. The CDR3 DNA follows: TGTGCCAGCAGCGCAGGGGAGCCCTATGGCTACACCTTC.

Only a few counts were recorded for this clone. The chain has TRBV7-2 and TRBJ2-5, with 12 nucleotides matching TRBD2. Germline loops: CDR1 SGHTA, CDR2 FQGNSA. With 6 bases clipped from V and 5 bases from J, the junction kept 10 bases outside the gene matches. This CDR3 region has 16 residues. The CDR3 coding sequence is TGTGCCAGCAGTTTTGCTACCGGGACTAGCGGGGAGACCCAGTACTTC. It translates to CASSFATGTSGETQYF.

This clone was counted a few times. The genes are TRBV25-1 and TRBJ1-2; D not resolved. CDR1 and CDR2 (germline): MGHDK, SYGVNS. The CDR3 spans 13 residues. V was pared by 4 bases and J by 8 bases, with 14 bases between. The CDR3 loop reads CASSAYVGGGYTF. DNA of the CDR3: TGTGCCAGCAGTGCCTACGTCGGAGGGGGCTACACCTTC.

This clone has just a few counts. The CDR3 region has the DNA TGTGCCTGGAGTGTACGGCTAGCGACAGATACGCAGTATTTT. Protein: CAWSVRLATDTQYF. V gene TRBV30 combines with J gene TRBJ2-3; tentative D call: TRBD2 (6 bases). The V gene lost 0 bases and the J gene lost 3 bases, with 10 bases spanning the gap. The germline V gene encodes CDR1 GTSNPN and CDR2 SVGIG (reference sequence). This CDR3 has 14 amino acids.